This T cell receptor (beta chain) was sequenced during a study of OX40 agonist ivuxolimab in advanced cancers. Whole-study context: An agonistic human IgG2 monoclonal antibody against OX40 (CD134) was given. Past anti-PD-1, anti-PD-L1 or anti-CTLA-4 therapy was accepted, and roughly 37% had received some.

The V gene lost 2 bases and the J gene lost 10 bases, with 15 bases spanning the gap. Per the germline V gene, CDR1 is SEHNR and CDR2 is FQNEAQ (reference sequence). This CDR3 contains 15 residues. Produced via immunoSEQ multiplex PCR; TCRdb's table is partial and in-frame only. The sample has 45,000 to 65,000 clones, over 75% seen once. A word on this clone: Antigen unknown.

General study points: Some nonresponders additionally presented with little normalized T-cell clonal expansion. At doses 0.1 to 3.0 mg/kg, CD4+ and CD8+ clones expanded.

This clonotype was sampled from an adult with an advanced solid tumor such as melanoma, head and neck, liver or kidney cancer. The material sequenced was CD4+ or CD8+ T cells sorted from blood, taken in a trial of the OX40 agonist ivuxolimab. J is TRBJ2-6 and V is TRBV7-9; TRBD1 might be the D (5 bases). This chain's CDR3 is CASSLTQGAPNVLTF. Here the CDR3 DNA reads TGTGCCAGCAGCTTAACCCAGGGCGCCCCTAACGTCCTGACTTTC.